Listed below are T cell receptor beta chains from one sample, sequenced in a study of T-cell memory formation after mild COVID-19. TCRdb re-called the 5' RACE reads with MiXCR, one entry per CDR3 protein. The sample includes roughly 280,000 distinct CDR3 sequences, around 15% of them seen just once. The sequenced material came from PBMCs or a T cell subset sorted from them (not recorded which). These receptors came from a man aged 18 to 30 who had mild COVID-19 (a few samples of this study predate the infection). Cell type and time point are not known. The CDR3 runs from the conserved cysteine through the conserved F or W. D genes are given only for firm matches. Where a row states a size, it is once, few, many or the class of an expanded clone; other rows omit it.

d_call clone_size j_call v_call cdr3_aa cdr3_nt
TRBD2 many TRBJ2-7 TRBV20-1 CSARTSGGSYEQYF TGCAGTGCTAGAACTAGCGGCGGATCCTACGAGCAGTACTTC
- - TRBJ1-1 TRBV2 CASSGERDTEAFF TGTGCCAGCAGCGGTGAAAGAGACACTGAAGCTTTCTTT
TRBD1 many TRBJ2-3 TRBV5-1 CASSPGTGAPDTQYF TGCGCCAGCAGCCCGGGGACAGGGGCACCAGATACGCAGTATTTT
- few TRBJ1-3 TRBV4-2 CASSQERGNTIYF TGTGCCAGCAGCCAAGAGCGGGGTAACACCATATATTTT
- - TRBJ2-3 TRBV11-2 CASSKRRSTDTQYF TGTGCCAGCAGCAAGAGGCGAAGCACAGATACGCAGTATTTT
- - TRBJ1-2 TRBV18 CASSPIGGTKANYGYTF TGTGCCAGCTCACCGATCGGGGGTACAAAGGCTAACTATGGCTACACCTTC
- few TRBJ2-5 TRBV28 CASTAGEETQYF TGTGCCAGCACTGCTGGGGAAGAGACCCAGTACTTC
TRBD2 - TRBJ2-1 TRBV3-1 CASSYGLGQQYEQFF TGTGCCAGCAGCTACGGACTAGGTCAACAATATGAGCAGTTCTTC
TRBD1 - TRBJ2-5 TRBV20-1 CSAYRDSEETQYF TGCAGTGCCTACCGGGACAGCGAAGAGACCCAGTACTTC
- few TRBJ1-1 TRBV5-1 CASSATGSGDEAFF TGCGCCAGCAGCGCAACCGGGAGTGGGGATGAAGCTTTCTTT
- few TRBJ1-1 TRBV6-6 CASSGRAEGVTEAFF TGTGCCAGCAGTGGACGTGCGGAGGGGGTCACTGAAGCTTTCTTT
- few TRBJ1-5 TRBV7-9 CASSLGVSGNQPQHF TGTGCCAGCAGCTTAGGGGTGAGCGGCAATCAGCCCCAGCATTTT
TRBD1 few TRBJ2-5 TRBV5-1 CASSRNRQGQETQYF TGCGCCAGCAGCCGAAATAGACAGGGCCAAGAGACCCAGTACTTC
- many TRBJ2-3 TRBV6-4 CASSDRPSSTDTQYF TGTGCCAGCAGTGACCGGCCATCTAGCACAGATACGCAGTATTTT
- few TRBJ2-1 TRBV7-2 CASSLGGRVNEQFF TGTGCCAGCAGCTTAGGAGGCAGGGTTAATGAGCAGTTCTTC
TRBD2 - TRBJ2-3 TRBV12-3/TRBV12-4 CASRITGGRADTQYF TGTGCCAGCAGGATAACGGGGGGGCGGGCAGATACGCAGTATTTT
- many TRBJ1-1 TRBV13 CASSLLGAAEAFF TGTGCCAGCAGCTTACTTGGGGCAGCTGAAGCTTTCTTT
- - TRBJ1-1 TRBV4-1 CASSPGVKTEAFF TGCGCCAGCAGCCCCGGGGTGAAAACTGAAGCTTTCTTT
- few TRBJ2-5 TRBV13 CASSLTSGETQYF TGTGCCAGCAGCCTCACCAGCGGTGAGACCCAGTACTTC
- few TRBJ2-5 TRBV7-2 CASSLGGTETQYF TGTGCCAGCAGCTTAGGAGGGACAGAGACCCAGTACTTC
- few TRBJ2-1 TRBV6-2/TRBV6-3 CASSEDLKAYNEQFF TGTGCCAGCAGCGAGGACCTAAAGGCATACAATGAGCAGTTCTTC
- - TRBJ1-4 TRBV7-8 CASSLLGGEKLFF TGTGCCAGCAGCTTACTGGGGGGCGAAAAACTGTTTTTT
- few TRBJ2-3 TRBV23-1 CASRPSQPPDTQYF TGCGCCAGCAGACCCAGCCAACCCCCCGATACGCAGTATTTT
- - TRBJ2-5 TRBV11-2 CASSLPIGGQKETQYF TGTGCCAGCAGCCTGCCGATCGGGGGGCAAAAAGAGACCCAGTACTTC
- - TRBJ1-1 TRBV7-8 CASSLVGGVGTEAFF TGTGCCAGCAGCTTAGTGGGGGGGGTCGGGACTGAAGCTTTCTTT
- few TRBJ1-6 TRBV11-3 CASALSGNSPLHF TGTGCCAGCGCCCTTTCGGGCAATTCACCCCTCCACTTT
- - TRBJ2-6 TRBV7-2 CASSFSGTNSGANVLTF TGTGCCAGCAGCTTTTCCGGGACAAACTCTGGGGCCAACGTCCTGACTTTC
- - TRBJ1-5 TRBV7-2 CASSFSGSSNQPQHF TGTGCCAGCAGCTTCTCCGGGAGCAGCAATCAGCCCCAGCATTTT
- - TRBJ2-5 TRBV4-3 CASSQAQGPRQETQYF TGCGCCAGCAGCCAGGCTCAGGGCCCCCGGCAAGAGACCCAGTACTTC
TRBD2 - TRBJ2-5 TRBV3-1 CASSQARTSGGGGETQYF TGTGCCAGCAGCCAAGCCCGGACTAGCGGGGGGGGCGGAGAGACCCAGTACTTC
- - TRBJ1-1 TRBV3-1 CASSQVAGTEAFF TGTGCCAGCAGCCAAGTTGCGGGTACTGAAGCTTTCTTT
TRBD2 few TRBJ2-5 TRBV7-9 CASSLRRGEETQYF TGTGCCAGCAGCTTACGCCGGGGGGAAGAGACCCAGTACTTC
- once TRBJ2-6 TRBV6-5 CASSATAHSGANVLTF TGTGCCAGCAGTGCGACAGCTCACTCTGGGGCCAACGTCCTGACTTTC
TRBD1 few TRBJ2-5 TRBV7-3 CASSATGGRETQYF TGTGCCAGCAGCGCTACAGGGGGCCGAGAGACCCAGTACTTC
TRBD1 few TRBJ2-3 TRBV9 CASSGGQASTDTQYF TGTGCCAGCAGCGGTGGACAGGCTAGCACAGATACGCAGTATTTT
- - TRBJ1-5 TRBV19 CASSITRDGNNQPQHF TGTGCCAGTAGTATAACACGGGACGGAAACAATCAGCCCCAGCATTTT
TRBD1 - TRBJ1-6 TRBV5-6 CASSLPGGNPSPLHF TGTGCCAGCAGCCTCCCAGGGGGGAATCCGTCACCCCTCCACTTT
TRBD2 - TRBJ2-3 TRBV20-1 CCARPDRTSGPSDTQYF TGCTGTGCTAGACCGGACCGGACTAGCGGGCCCTCCGATACGCAGTATTTT
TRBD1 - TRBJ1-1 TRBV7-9 CASSFSSGTDRVTEAFF TGTGCCAGCAGCTTTAGCTCCGGTACGGACAGGGTCACTGAAGCTTTCTTT
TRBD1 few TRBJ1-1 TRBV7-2 CASSRSQGAVTEAFF TGTGCCAGCAGCCGATCACAGGGGGCGGTCACTGAAGCTTTCTTT
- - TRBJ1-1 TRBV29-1 CSVVSRIEFNTEAFF TGCAGCGTTGTTTCTAGGATAGAGTTTAACACTGAAGCTTTCTTT
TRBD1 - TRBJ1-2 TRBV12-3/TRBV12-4 CASTQHRIRQGPRGGYGYTF TGTGCCAGCACCCAACACCGGATTAGACAGGGGCCCCGTGGGGGGTATGGCTACACCTTC
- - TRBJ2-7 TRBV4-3 CASSQDPPGKQYF TGCGCCAGCAGCCAAGATCCCCCCGGGAAGCAGTACTTC
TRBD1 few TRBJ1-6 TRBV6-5 CASTYTTGSGSPLHF TGTGCCAGCACCTACACGACAGGGTCCGGTTCACCCCTCCACTTT
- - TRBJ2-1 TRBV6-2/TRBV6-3 CASSVGPGVDEQFF TGTGCCAGCAGCGTGGGTCCGGGGGTGGATGAGCAGTTCTTC
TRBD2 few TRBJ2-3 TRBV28 CASGKREVGDTQYF TGTGCCAGCGGGAAGCGGGAGGTAGGAGATACGCAGTATTTT
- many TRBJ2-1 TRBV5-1 CASSLGGLGNEQFF TGCGCCAGCAGCTTGGGTGGCCTGGGAAATGAGCAGTTCTTC
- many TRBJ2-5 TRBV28 CASRTGRETQYF TGTGCCAGCAGAACAGGGCGAGAGACCCAGTACTTC
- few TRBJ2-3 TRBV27 CASNPVGRGPDTQYF TGTGCCAGCAATCCCGTGGGGCGGGGGCCAGATACGCAGTATTTT
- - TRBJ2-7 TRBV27 CASSPPGYGGQYF TGTGCCAGCAGTCCCCCCGGCTACGGCGGGCAGTACTTC
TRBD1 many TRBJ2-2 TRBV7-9 CASSYDRDTGELFF TGTGCCAGCAGTTACGACAGGGACACCGGGGAGCTGTTTTTT
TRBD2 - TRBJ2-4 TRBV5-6 CASSPGLAASAKNIQYF TGTGCCAGCAGCCCCGGACTAGCGGCCTCAGCCAAAAACATTCAGTACTTC
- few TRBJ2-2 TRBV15 CATSRDKQGTNTGELFF TGTGCCACCAGCAGAGATAAACAGGGCACGAACACCGGGGAGCTGTTTTTT
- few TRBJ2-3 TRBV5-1 CASKELAWGDTDTQYF TGCGCCAGCAAGGAACTAGCCTGGGGAGACACAGATACGCAGTATTTT
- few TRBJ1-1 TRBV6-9 CASTEGGVNTEAFF TGTGCCAGCACCGAGGGGGGGGTGAACACTGAAGCTTTCTTT
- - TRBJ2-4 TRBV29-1 CSVEARRGRTKNIQYF TGCAGCGTTGAGGCTCGGAGGGGCAGGACCAAAAACATTCAGTACTTC
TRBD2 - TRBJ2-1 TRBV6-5 CASSFLAGGGNEQFF TGTGCCAGCAGTTTTTTAGCGGGGGGAGGGAATGAGCAGTTCTTC
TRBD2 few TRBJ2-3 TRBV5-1 CASSWDPLAGAEDTQYF TGCGCCAGCAGCTGGGACCCATTAGCGGGGGCTGAGGATACGCAGTATTTT
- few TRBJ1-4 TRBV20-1 CSAPILANEKLFF TGCAGTGCTCCAATATTGGCTAATGAAAAACTGTTTTTT